The sample holds a few counts of the clone carrying this T cell receptor beta chain. The junction departs from the called germline gene at one end, perhaps through a read error. This entry is derived from a study of T-cell memory formation after mild COVID-19. Study-level background: In these data, TCR clusters were largely donor specific.

Constant-segment primers were used for 5'RACE, and the resulting TCR alpha and TCR beta cDNA libraries carried sample barcodes and UMIs. TCRdb re-derived calls from the 5' RACE reads in MiXCR, one entry per CDR3 protein. The sample has 130,000 to 150,000 distinct CDR3 sequences; less than 20% are singletons. CDR1 MNHEY and CDR2 SVGEGT come from the germline V gene. This CDR3 region has 11 residues. This sequence originates from an adult woman who had mild COVID-19 (a few samples of this study predate the infection). Cell type and time point are not known. Sequenced material: PBMCs or a T cell subset sorted from them (not recorded which). The chain has TRBV6-2 or TRBV6-3 and TRBJ2-1; weak D call: TRBD2 (6 bases). The CDR3 protein is CASSYTAGKAF. DNA of the CDR3: TGTGCCAGCAGTTACACGGCGGGAAAGGCCTTC.